This entry lists 21 T cell receptor beta chains sequenced from one sample in a study of OX40 agonist ivuxolimab in advanced cancers. Profiled with immunoSEQ multiplex PCR; TCRdb holds only in-frame clones, not every one. The repertoire consists of more than 75,000 clones, with approximately 91% occurring once and the leading ten covering 0.71%. The sequencing used CD4+ or CD8+ T cells sorted from blood, collected in a trial of the OX40 agonist ivuxolimab. The receptors stem from an adult with an advanced solid tumor such as melanoma, head and neck, liver or kidney cancer.

The chain joins TRBV28 to TRBJ1-4; TRBD1 might be the D (6 bases). The CDR3 runs 15 residues. Trimming shortened V by 3 bases and J by 8 bases, and 16 bases separated the two germline ends. The germline V gene has CDR1 MDHEN and CDR2 SYDVKM. DNA for the CDR3: TGTGCCAGCAGTTTGGTGGGGGGCGCAGGCGAAAAACTGTTTTTT. This gives the protein CASSLVGGAGEKLFF.

The rearrangement joins TRBV23-1 to TRBJ1-2; TRBD1 matches at 10 bases. TRBV23-1 is an ORF, and what it does is uncertain. Unmatched junction bases numbered 5, after V lost 3 bases and J lost 4 bases. This CDR3 is built from 15 residues. Written as DNA, the CDR3 is TGCGCCAGCAGTCAGGCGACAGGGGGCTCCTATGGCTACACCTTC. It specifies CASSQATGGSYGYTF.

The count of this clone is one. J is TRBJ2-1 and V is TRBV6-5; D may be TRBD1 (6 bases). Trimming removed 6 bases from V and 5 bases from J, with 14 bases in between. Germline CDR1 MNHEY, CDR2 SVGAGI. The CDR3 is 14 amino acids. CDR3 sequence (DNA): TGTGCCAGCAGCACCGGGACATATGACAATGAGCAGTTCTTC. It is translated as CASSTGTYDNEQFF.

The chain links TRBV6-5 to TRBJ2-3, with 7 positions matching TRBD1. Germline CDR1 MNHEY, CDR2 SVGAGI. Germline trimming cut 6 bases from V and 2 bases from J; bases unmatched to any gene: 8. This CDR3 has 15 amino acids. The CDR3 bases are TGTGCCAGCAGCCGTTCGACAGGGACCACAGATACGCAGTATTTT. Encoded protein: CASSRSTGTTDTQYF.

This clone was observed a single time. The chain employs TRBV7-9 and TRBJ1-4, with 7 bases fitting TRBD1. Losses at the gene ends were 2 bases for V and 0 bases for J; bases not matched to a gene: 9. CDR3 length: 18 amino acids. The germline V gene encodes CDR1 SEHNR and CDR2 FQNEAQ (reference sequence). The CDR3 region has the DNA TGTGCCAGCAGCTTAACTGGACAGGCCCGTGCAACTAATGAAAAACTGTTTTTT. As protein: CASSLTGQARATNEKLFF.

CDR3 DNA sequence: TGTGCCAGCAGTTACTCGATACAGGGTAGTAATTCACCCCTCCACTTT. Its translation: CASSYSIQGSNSPLHF. V usage is TRBV6-5 and J usage is TRBJ1-6, with a weak D call TRBD1 (6 bases). The length of the CDR3 is 16 residues. CDR1 MNHEY and CDR2 SVGAGI come from the germline V gene. V gave up 0 bases and J gave up 6 bases, with 12 bases separating them.

This chain uses TRBV28 with TRBJ1-2; no reliable D call. Germline CDR1 is MDHEN and CDR2 is SYDVKM. This CDR3 comprises 12 residues. Trimming removed 7 bases from V and 8 bases from J, with 14 bases in between. CDR3 protein: CASTGSGRGYTF. The CDR3 DNA is TGTGCCAGCACTGGGTCCGGGAGGGGCTACACCTTC.

The chain employs TRBV7-2 and TRBJ2-5; 12 nucleotides match TRBD2. Germline-derived CDR1 and CDR2 are SGHTA and FQGNSA. Trimming cost V 3 bases and J 1 base; bases outside gene matches: 9. The CDR3 is made up of 18 amino acids. CDR3 sequence (DNA): TGTGCCAGCAGCTTGGTGGCCCTAGCGGGAGGGGTCCAAGAGACCCAGTACTTC. Amino acid sequence: CASSLVALAGGVQETQYF.

The chain couples TRBV6-5 to TRBJ1-5, with 9 bases matching TRBD1. Germline V gene data show CDR1 as MNHEY and CDR2 as SVGAGI. With V trimmed by 4 bases and J by 3 bases, 1 base remained unmatched. The CDR3 contains 14 residues. CDR3 amino acids: CASSWTGVNQPQHF. CDR3 DNA sequence: TGTGCCAGCAGTTGGACAGGGGTCAATCAGCCCCAGCATTTT.

This chain uses TRBV9 with TRBJ2-7, with D possibly being TRBD1 or TRBD2 (5 bases each). The CDR3 sequence is 14 residues long. The germline V and J ends were trimmed by 7 bases and 5 bases, with 19 bases remaining between them. Germline lookup yields CDR1 SGDLS and CDR2 YYNGEE. CDR3 region: CASQRTSGIDEQYF. The DNA for the CDR3 is TGTGCCAGCCAGCGGACCTCAGGGATCGACGAGCAGTACTTC.

The chain is built from TRBV7-2 and TRBJ2-1; 7 nucleotides align to TRBD2. CDR1 is SGHTA, CDR2 FQGNSA, per germline. The CDR3 is 14 residues long. Germline trimming cut 6 bases from V and 9 bases from J; bases unmatched to any gene: 11. The CDR3: CASSPQNWGGEQFF. The DNA for the CDR3 is TGTGCCAGCAGTCCCCAGAATTGGGGGGGTGAGCAGTTCTTC.

The chain uses TRBV7-3 and TRBJ2-3, with D possibly being TRBD1 (6 bases). Trimming took 5 bases from V and 0 from J, leaving 12 bases between them. There are 15 residues in the CDR3. Germline CDR1 is SGHTA and CDR2 is FQGTGA. CDR3 region: CASSQNQGSTDTQYF. In nucleotides, the CDR3 is TGTGCCAGCAGCCAAAATCAGGGGAGCACAGATACGCAGTATTTT.

The J gene is TRBJ2-1, the V gene TRBV27; 7 positions match TRBD2. The germline CDR1 and CDR2 sequences are MNHEY and SMNVEV (reference sequence). J gave up 8 bases and V 2 bases, and 6 bases lay outside the gene matches. This CDR3 is built from 14 residues. Here the CDR3 DNA reads TGTGCCAGCAGTTTAGCGGGAGCTAGTTATGAGCAGTTCTTC. This sequence encodes CASSLAGASYEQFF.

Concerning this clone: The junction and the germline gene differ at one end; a read error may be behind it. The V gene is TRBV29-1, the J gene TRBJ1-2; D unresolved. Germline values: CDR1 SQVTM, CDR2 ANQGSEA. The CDR3 runs 12 residues. The chain's CDR3 is CSVEDPNYGYTF. The DNA of the CDR3 is TGCAGCGTTGAAGATCCTAATTATGGCTACACCTTC.

V gene TRBV14 combines with J gene TRBJ2-7, with D perhaps TRBD2 (6 bases). This CDR3 region has 17 residues. Trimming removed 6 bases at V and 0 bases at J, with 21 bases between. The germline CDR1 and CDR2 sequences are SGHDN and FVKESK. The CDR3 sequence: CASSHSPGLGSSYEQYF. The CDR3 DNA follows: TGTGCCAGCAGTCACTCGCCGGGACTGGGAAGCTCCTACGAGCAGTACTTC.

A few counts support this clone. The chain has TRBV7-9 and TRBJ2-3; D perhaps matches TRBD2 (6 bases). The CDR3 is 14 amino acids. CDR1 and CDR2 from the germline V gene are SEHNR and FQNEAQ (reference sequence). Deletions cut 5 bases from V and 9 bases from J, with 18 bases between. The CDR3, as DNA: TGTGCCAGCAGCGTCGGAGGGGCGGTGGGGACGCAGTATTTT. This gives the protein CASSVGGAVGTQYF.

The chain is built from TRBV7-6 and TRBJ1-1, with D uncertain. Trimming cost V 1 base and J 6 bases, with 6 bases left between them. The CDR3 totals 12 residues. Germline V gene sequence: CDR1 SGHVS, CDR2 FNYEAQ. CDR3 in amino acids: CASSLVGSEAFF. The CDR3 nucleotides are TGTGCCAGCAGCTTAGTTGGGTCTGAAGCTTTCTTT.

This clone was observed once. The rearrangement links TRBV7-6 to TRBJ2-3; D unclear. Trimming left V 5 bases short and J 4 bases short, with 10 bases between. This CDR3 is built from 13 residues. CDR1 and CDR2 (germline): SGHVS, FNYEAQ. CDR3 DNA: TGTGCCAGCAGCCCGTGGCCTCCAGATACGCAGTATTTT. Its protein product is CASSPWPPDTQYF. The variable domain in full, completed from reference TRBV7-6 and TRBJ2-3, reads GAGVSQSPRYKVTKRGQDVALRCDPISGHVSLYWYRQALGQGPEFLTYFNYEAQQDKSGLPNDRFSAERPEGSISTLTIQRTEQRDSAMYRCASSPWPPDTQYFGPGTRLTVL.

The chain is built from TRBV11-2 and TRBJ1-2; 9 bases fit TRBD1. Unmatched junction bases numbered 3, after V lost 5 bases and J lost 2 bases. Germline-derived CDR1 and CDR2 are SGHAT and FQNNGV. This CDR3 comprises 14 residues. This CDR3 reads CASSIGTGNYGYTF. The CDR3 DNA reads TGTGCCAGCAGCATAGGGACAGGGAACTATGGCTACACCTTC.

The chain combines TRBV19 with TRBJ2-5; 8 nucleotides align to TRBD1. The CDR3 totals 13 residues. CDR1 is LNHDA and CDR2 is SQIVND in the germline V gene (reference sequence). The V gene end was trimmed by 4 bases and the J gene end by 5 bases; junction bases not matched to a gene: 3. CDR3 bases: TGTGCCAGTAGTAAAAACAGGGGGGAGACCCAGTACTTC. The encoded protein is CASSKNRGETQYF.

The chain links TRBV21-1 to TRBJ1-3. TRBV21-1 is classified as a pseudogene. The CDR3 totals 14 residues. The CDR3 protein is CASSKLSPGNTIYF. The CDR3 DNA reads TGTGCCAGCAGCAAATTATCTCCTGGAAACACCATATATTTT.